These 31 T cell receptor beta chains were all obtained from the same sample, sequenced in a study of T cell responses to AZD1222 COVID-19 vaccine. TCRdb keeps only in-frame clones here, not all; method: immunoSEQ multiplex PCR. In the table there are some 170,000 clones, about 90% of which are singletons. The source was peripheral blood, collected 28 days after the second dose of the MenACWY control vaccine. These receptors all come from an adult who received the MenACWY meningococcal vaccine as a control.

The V gene is TRBV7-9, the J gene TRBJ1-1; D remains unclear. Germline CDR1 is SEHNR and CDR2 is FQNEAQ (reference sequence). CDR3 length: 11 amino acids. V lost 2 bases and J lost 12, with 10 bases in between. The CDR3 bases are TGTGCCAGCAGCTTACCTTCCGGGACTTTCTTT. It encodes CASSLPSGTFF.

The chain couples TRBV6-1 to TRBJ1-5; perhaps TRBD1 as D (5 bases). This CDR3 has 15 amino acids. V dropped 5 bases and J dropped 2 bases, with 13 bases sitting between them. Per germline, CDR1 MNHNS and CDR2 SASEGT. Written as DNA, the CDR3 is TGTGCCAGCAGTACCGGGACGGGGGGCAATCAGCCCCAGCATTTT. It yields the protein CASSTGTGGNQPQHF.

The CDR3 here is CASSLGLAGVSEQYF. DNA for the CDR3: TGTGCCAGCAGCTTAGGACTAGCGGGAGTTAGCGAGCAGTACTTC. The V call is TRBV7-2, the J call TRBJ2-7; 12 bases map to TRBD2. J gave up 6 bases and V 1 base, and 4 bases lay outside the gene matches. The CDR3 loop spans 15 amino acids. Germline V lookup: CDR1 SGHTA, CDR2 FQGNSA.

This chain joins TRBV7-9 and TRBJ2-5, with 9 bases identical to TRBD1. CDR1 and CDR2 from the germline V gene are SEHNR and FQNEAQ (reference sequence). The CDR3 has 14 residues. Unmatched junction bases numbered 9, after V lost 8 bases and J lost 5 bases. This CDR3 is CASSPRTGEETQYF. The CDR3 DNA follows: TGTGCCAGCTCTCCCAGGACAGGGGAGGAGACCCAGTACTTC. Looking up the rest from reference TRBV7-9 and TRBJ2-5 gives the full variable domain: DTGVSQNPRHKITKRGQNVTFRCDPISEHNRLYWYRQTLGQGPEFLTYFQNEAQLEKSRLLSDRFSAERPKGSFSTLEIQRTEQGDSAMYLCASSPRTGEETQYFGPGTRLLVL.

The CDR3 sequence: CSVGEGTNTEAFF. The CDR3, as DNA: TGCAGCGTTGGGGAAGGGACGAACACTGAAGCTTTCTTT. This sequence joins TRBV29-1 and TRBJ1-1, with TRBD1 as a possible D gene (5 bases). CDR3 length equals 13 residues. V dropped 4 bases and J dropped 1 base, with 10 bases sitting between them. The V gene's germline CDR1 is SQVTM and CDR2 ANQGSEA.

This chain links TRBV9 with TRBJ1-2; D remains ambiguous. The CDR3 covers 15 residues. Between the trimmed V and J ends, which lost 0 bases and 4 bases, there was a span of 13 bases. Per the germline V gene, CDR1 is SGDLS and CDR2 is YYNGEE. For the CDR3, the DNA is TGTGCCAGCAGCGTAGGTTTAGACCTCTTCTATGGCTACACCTTC. This encodes CASSVGLDLFYGYTF.

V usage is TRBV24-1 and J usage is TRBJ1-2, with 8 bases identical to TRBD1. The CDR3 contains 16 residues. The V and J ends lost 3 bases and 6 bases, in that order; junction bases with no gene match: 11. Germline values: CDR1 KGHDR, CDR2 SFDVKD. CDR3 amino acids: CATSDGPPGQADGYTF. CDR3 DNA sequence: TGTGCCACCAGTGATGGCCCACCGGGACAGGCCGATGGCTACACCTTC.

V is TRBV6-5 and J is TRBJ1-4, with D possibly being TRBD1 (5 bases). Germline CDR1 is MNHEY and CDR2 is SVGAGI. Trimming stripped 4 bases from V and 0 bases from J, with 9 bases between. The CDR3 consists of 15 residues. The CDR3 is CASSFQTATNEKLFF. As DNA, the CDR3 is TGTGCCAGCAGTTTCCAGACAGCAACTAATGAAAAACTGTTTTTT.

The chain carries TRBV28 and TRBJ1-3; the D gene is possibly TRBD1 (5 bases). V shed 9 bases and J shed 3 bases, with 15 bases lying between them. The CDR3 covers 14 residues. Per germline, CDR1 MDHEN and CDR2 SYDVKM. CDR3 sequence: CASQTAHYGNTIYF. The CDR3 DNA is TGTGCCAGTCAGACAGCTCATTATGGAAACACCATATATTTT.

The J gene is TRBJ2-1, the V gene TRBV6-5, with 7 bases fitting TRBD2. The CDR3 length is 14 residues. The junction had 2 bases not matched to a gene; V was cut back by 2 bases and J by 4 bases. Germline CDR1 reads MNHEY; CDR2 reads SVGAGI. The CDR3 is CASSYERGYNEQFF. CDR3 coding DNA: TGTGCCAGCAGTTACGAGCGGGGATACAATGAGCAGTTCTTC.

This clone occurred a few times. Written as DNA, the CDR3 is TGTGCCAGTCCAACCACTGGGACGGACTCCTACGAGCAGTACTTC. Protein product: CASPTTGTDSYEQYF. The V and J genes are TRBV19 and TRBJ2-7; D is perhaps TRBD1 or TRBD2 (5 bases each). Germline V CDR1 and CDR2: LNHDA, SQIVND (reference sequence). V lost 8 bases, J lost 0 bases, and 17 bases lay in between. The CDR3 length is 15 residues.

The chain carries TRBV6-2 or TRBV6-3 and TRBJ2-6, with 12 bases identical to TRBD2. The V and J ends lost 2 bases and 0 bases, in that order; junction bases with no gene match: 8. CDR3 size: 20 residues. Germline loops: CDR1 MNHEY, CDR2 SVGEGT. This CDR3 reads CASSYNFGLAGLSGANVLTF. The CDR3, as DNA: TGTGCCAGCAGTTACAACTTCGGACTAGCGGGGCTCTCTGGGGCCAACGTCCTGACTTTC.

Here the CDR3 reads CSASPGTSGTYEQFF. In nucleotides, the CDR3 is TGCAGTGCTAGTCCCGGGACTAGCGGGACCTATGAGCAGTTCTTC. The chain is built from TRBV20-1 and TRBJ2-1; 13 bases fit TRBD2. In germline, CDR1 is DFQATT, CDR2 SNEGSKA (reference sequence). CDR3 length equals 15 residues. Trimming at V came to 3 bases and at J to 8 bases, leaving 7 bases not matched to a gene.

This clone was detected only a few times. The chain employs TRBV5-1 and TRBJ2-7; 7 bases align to TRBD1. With V trimmed by 0 bases and J by 7 bases, 13 bases remained unmatched. In germline, CDR1 is SGHRS, CDR2 YFSETQ. The CDR3 length is 16 residues. DNA of the CDR3: TGCGCCAGCAGCTTGGCACAGGGGACGGAAGACAGGGAGCAGTACTTC. Amino acids: CASSLAQGTEDREQYF.

The gene calls are TRBV7-2 and TRBJ1-4, with a possible D match to TRBD1 (5 bases). V shed 1 base and J shed 8 bases, with 8 bases lying between them. This CDR3 has 13 residues. Per the germline V gene, CDR1 is SGHTA and CDR2 is FQGNSA. The CDR3 bases are TGTGCCAGCAGCTTAGTGGGGGACGAAAAACTGTTTTTT. The encoded protein is CASSLVGDEKLFF.

This clone was detected once. The genes are TRBV5-4 and TRBJ2-7; no firm D call. V was shortened by 3 bases and J by 0 bases, with 19 bases between the two germline ends. CDR3 length: 17 residues. In germline, CDR1 is SGHNT, CDR2 YYREEE (reference sequence). The CDR3 DNA reads TGTGCCAGCAGCTCACCCGGTCGGACCCAATACTCCTACGAGCAGTACTTC. It codes for CASSSPGRTQYSYEQYF.

This clone was observed at least ten times. This rearrangement joins TRBV29-1 to TRBJ2-2; D is unresolved. The CDR3 covers 12 residues. Germline CDR1 and CDR2: SQVTM and ANQGSEA. V dropped 7 bases and J dropped 0 bases, with 6 bases sitting between them. This chain's CDR3 is CSADPNTGELFF. The CDR3 coding sequence is TGCAGCGCGGATCCGAACACCGGGGAGCTGTTTTTT.

This clone appeared once. This sequence joins TRBV12-5 and TRBJ2-2; possible D gene TRBD1, 6 bases. The CDR3 consists of 14 residues. The V and J ends lost 5 bases and 4 bases respectively, with 11 bases between them. The germline CDR1 and CDR2 sequences are LGHNT and FRNRAP. CDR3 nucleotide sequence: TGTGCTAGTGGTGTAGGACAGTCCACCGGGGAGCTGTTTTTT. Amino acid sequence: CASGVGQSTGELFF. The full variable domain, with the rest looked up from reference TRBV12-5 and TRBJ2-2, is DARVTQTPRHKVTEMGQEVTMRCQPILGHNTVFWYRQTMMQGLELLAYFRNRAPLDDSGMPKDRFSAEMPDATLATLKIQPSEPRDSAVYFCASGVGQSTGELFFGEGSRLTVL.

This chain joins TRBV18 and TRBJ2-7; 10 bases map to TRBD2. Per germline, CDR1 KGHSH and CDR2 LQKENI. The J segment lost 2 bases and the V segment lost 1 base, leaving 8 bases of the junction unmatched. The CDR3 sequence is 17 residues long. The CDR3 nucleotides are TGTGCCAGCTCACCACTAGCGGGAGGCCAGGTACCCTACGAGCAGTACTTC. The encoded protein is CASSPLAGGQVPYEQYF.

DNA of the CDR3: TGTGCCAGCAGTTTATCTCCCACGGGTGGCTACACCTTC. It codes for CASSLSPTGGYTF. The genes are TRBV12-3 or TRBV12-4 and TRBJ1-2, with D unclear. This CDR3 has 13 amino acids. Between the trimmed V and J ends, which lost 2 bases and 7 bases, there was a span of 11 bases.

This chain uses TRBV28 with TRBJ2-1; D could derive from TRBD1 or TRBD2 (5 bases each). The V and J ends lost 4 bases and 0 bases respectively, with 13 bases between them. Germline values: CDR1 MDHEN, CDR2 SYDVKM. This CDR3 comprises 16 residues. The CDR3 DNA sequence: TGTGCCAGCAGTTCCCGACAGCTAGCCTCCTACAATGAGCAGTTCTTC. It specifies CASSSRQLASYNEQFF.

The V call is TRBV27, the J call TRBJ2-2, with D unresolved. V lost 0 bases and J 1 base, leaving 9 bases between the germline ends. Germline V gene lookup returns CDR1 MNHEY and CDR2 SMNVEV (reference sequence). This CDR3 is 16 amino acids long. CDR3 residues: CASSLSGLGNTGELFF. The CDR3 region has the DNA TGTGCCAGCAGTTTATCTGGCCTAGGGAACACCGGGGAGCTGTTTTTT.

J is TRBJ1-2 and V is TRBV9; no reliable D call. V was clipped by 4 bases and J by 0 bases, with 13 bases between them. There are 15 residues in the CDR3. From germline, CDR1 is SGDLS and CDR2 YYNGEE. CDR3 nucleotides: TGTGCCAGCAGCCCCACCCTTATAGCTAACTATGGCTACACCTTC. Encoded protein: CASSPTLIANYGYTF.

This clone was seen a handful of times. J is TRBJ2-1 and V is TRBV6-1, with D unresolved. Germline V gene sequence: CDR1 MNHNS, CDR2 SASEGT. With 2 bases removed from V and 4 bases from J, the gap between germline ends came to 6 bases. The CDR3 spans 13 residues. The CDR3 DNA sequence: TGTGCCAGCAGTGAAACACCGTACAATGAGCAGTTCTTC. It specifies CASSETPYNEQFF.

This chain connects TRBV19 to TRBJ1-2; no clear D. Germline lookup yields CDR1 LNHDA and CDR2 SQIVND (reference sequence). V lost 6 bases and J 8 bases, leaving 16 bases between the germline ends. The CDR3 has 13 residues. For the CDR3, the DNA is TGTGCCAGTAGGCCAGCAACTATTCGGGGCTACACCTTC. It specifies CASRPATIRGYTF.

This chain uses TRBV29-1 with TRBJ1-2; unclear D gene. The CDR3 spans 11 residues. V was clipped by 3 bases and J by 3 bases, with 5 bases between them. Germline assignment: CDR1 SQVTM and CDR2 ANQGSEA. The CDR3 spells CSVEPDYGYTF. For the CDR3, the DNA is TGCAGCGTTGAGCCGGACTATGGCTACACCTTC.

The rearrangement uses TRBV28 and TRBJ2-7; the D gene is possibly TRBD2 (6 bases). The germline gives CDR1 MDHEN, CDR2 SYDVKM. This CDR3 comprises 14 residues. V shed 3 bases and J shed 3 bases, with 12 bases lying between them. The CDR3 region has the DNA TGTGCCAGCAGTTTCGCGGGGCAGAACTACGAGCAGTACTTC. Protein: CASSFAGQNYEQYF.

V is TRBV7-9 and J is TRBJ1-1, with a tentative D call TRBD1 (5 bases). The CDR3 totals 15 residues. The V end was cut by 2 bases, the J end by 6 bases, with 16 bases between. The germline V gene encodes CDR1 SEHNR and CDR2 FQNEAQ (reference sequence). DNA of the CDR3: TGTGCCAGCAGCTTAAAGGCGGCAGGGTGGCCTGAAGCTTTCTTT. As protein: CASSLKAAGWPEAFF.

This rearrangement joins TRBV9 to TRBJ1-4; the D is unclear. The germline gives CDR1 SGDLS, CDR2 YYNGEE. This CDR3 comprises 13 residues. Trimming shortened V by 0 bases and J by 8 bases, and 8 bases separated the two germline ends. This chain's CDR3 is CASSVVAGEKLFF. The CDR3 DNA follows: TGTGCCAGCAGCGTAGTGGCTGGCGAAAAACTGTTTTTT.

The chain links TRBV19 to TRBJ2-1; TRBD1 or TRBD2 may be the D gene (5 bases each). CDR1 LNHDA and CDR2 SQIVND come from the germline V gene (reference sequence). The CDR3 is 17 residues long. Between the trimmed V and J ends, which lost 2 bases and 6 bases, there was a span of 20 bases. Written as DNA, the CDR3 is TGTGCCAGTAGTATAAAACTCCGGGACCTACACCCCAATGAGCAGTTCTTC. Amino acid sequence: CASSIKLRDLHPNEQFF.

The V call is TRBV6-5, the J call TRBJ1-1; D is uncertain. The CDR3 loop spans 13 amino acids. Germline-derived CDR1 and CDR2 are MNHEY and SVGAGI. The V and J ends lost 5 bases and 2 bases respectively, with 9 bases between them. In nucleotides, the CDR3 is TGTGCCAGCAGTCTTTACACAAACACTGAAGCTTTCTTT. Encoded protein: CASSLYTNTEAFF.